Listed here are 32 T cell receptor beta chains from one sample, sequenced in a study of blood T cell repertoires in COVID-19. Only in-frame clones appear in the TCRdb table, and some are missing; sequencing was by immunoSEQ multiplex PCR. Of tens of thousands of clones listed, about nine tenths are singletons. The specimen sequenced was peripheral blood. The receptors stem from a man in his forties or fifties with active COVID-19.

The rearrangement joins TRBV15 to TRBJ2-5; TRBD2 matches 14 bases. The CDR3 is made up of 20 amino acids. Germline CDR1 LNHNV, CDR2 YYDKDF (reference sequence). The junction had 16 bases not matched to a gene; V was cut back by 3 bases and J by 4 bases. The DNA of the CDR3 is TGTGCCACCAGCAGGCCCCCCGGACTAGCGGGGGGCCCAGGACGAGAGACCCAGTACTTC. Translated: CATSRPPGLAGGPGRETQYF.

The chain employs TRBV7-6 and TRBJ2-2; D is possibly TRBD2 (6 bases). This CDR3 has 18 amino acids. The germline V and J ends were trimmed by 7 bases and 2 bases, with 23 bases remaining between them. The germline V gene has CDR1 SGHVS and CDR2 FNYEAQ. CDR3 sequence (DNA): TGTGCCAGCACCCTCTTCGGTTCTACTAGCCGAAACACCGGGGAGCTGTTTTTT. It yields the protein CASTLFGSTSRNTGELFF. The complete variable domain, with remaining parts taken from reference TRBV7-6 and TRBJ2-2, reads GAGVSQSPRYKVTKRGQDVALRCDPISGHVSLYWYRQALGQGPEFLTYFNYEAQQDKSGLPNDRFSAERPEGSISTLTIQRTEQRDSAMYRCASTLFGSTSRNTGELFFGEGSRLTVL.

This clone appeared a single time. This chain links TRBV11-2 with TRBJ1-2; D is perhaps TRBD1 (5 bases). Germline CDR1 and CDR2: SGHAT and FQNNGV. The CDR3 is 17 residues long. V lost 2 bases to trimming and J lost 1 base, with 17 bases between them. CDR3: CASSLTGVGRNNYGYTF. CDR3 nucleotides: TGTGCCAGCAGCTTAACGGGGGTCGGGCGGAATAACTATGGCTACACCTTC.

The chain is built from TRBV29-1 and TRBJ1-2, with D uncertain. CDR1 and CDR2 (germline): SQVTM, ANQGSEA. The V end was cut by 5 bases, the J end by 8 bases, with 9 bases between. The length of the CDR3 is 10 residues. The CDR3, as DNA: TGCAGCGTTAGACTTGGCGGCTACACCTTC. It yields the protein CSVRLGGYTF.

This rearrangement joins TRBV28 to TRBJ1-5; 7 bases align to TRBD1. The CDR3 runs to 14 residues. The germline CDR1 and CDR2 sequences are MDHEN and SYDVKM. With 7 bases clipped from V and 9 bases from J, the junction kept 12 bases outside the gene matches. The CDR3 coding sequence is TGTGCCAGCACCCGGACAGGCCGTGCCGGGCCCCAGCATTTT. This sequence encodes CASTRTGRAGPQHF.

This chain connects TRBV5-1 to TRBJ2-3; D perhaps matches TRBD2 (6 bases). This CDR3 region has 15 residues. Trimming took off 7 bases at V and 0 bases at J, with 15 bases between the two ends. Germline V gene lookup returns CDR1 SGHRS and CDR2 YFSETQ. The CDR3, as DNA: TGCGCCAGCTCGACTCGGGGGACCAGCACAGATACGCAGTATTTT. Translating gives CASSTRGTSTDTQYF.

This chain uses TRBV3-1 (or the pseudogene TRBV3-2) with TRBJ2-2, with D tentatively TRBD2 (6 bases). Trimming took 7 bases from V and 7 from J, leaving 16 bases between them. The CDR3 extends over 14 amino acids. The germline gives CDR1 LGHDT, CDR2 YNNKEL (reference sequence). The CDR3 coding sequence is TGTGCCAGCATCCCTAGCGCCTTCCACGGGGAGCTGTTTTTT. Its translation is CASIPSAFHGELFF.

The chain has TRBV30 and TRBJ2-3, with 7 bases fitting TRBD2. The CDR3 sequence is 16 residues long. J lost 2 bases, V lost 0 bases, and 8 bases had no gene match. CDR1 GTSNPN and CDR2 SVGIG come from the germline V gene (reference sequence). The CDR3 protein is CAWSVASSGATDTQYF. The CDR3 bases are TGTGCCTGGAGTGTAGCCTCCAGCGGGGCCACAGATACGCAGTATTTT.

V and J are TRBV28 and TRBJ2-1; unclear D gene. Trimming pared 5 bases from V and 7 bases from J, leaving 9 bases between. Germline CDR1 reads MDHEN; CDR2 reads SYDVKM. CDR3 length: 12 amino acids. DNA for the CDR3: TGTGCCAGCAGTCCCCCTATGAATGAGCAGTTCTTC. It is translated as CASSPPMNEQFF.

The CDR3 DNA follows: TGTGCCAGCAGCTTGACAGGAGAGACCCAGTACTTC. Translating gives CASSLTGETQYF. V usage is TRBV11-2 and J usage is TRBJ2-5; D possibly corresponds to TRBD1 (6 bases). The CDR3 is made up of 12 amino acids. Germline V gene data show CDR1 as SGHAT and CDR2 as FQNNGV. The V gene lost 3 bases and the J gene lost 4 bases, with 6 bases spanning the gap.

The chain combines TRBV3-1 (or the pseudogene TRBV3-2) with TRBJ2-2, with D tentatively TRBD2 (5 bases). Deletions cut 5 bases from V and 0 bases from J, with 22 bases between. Germline V lookup: CDR1 LGHDT, CDR2 YNNKEL (reference sequence). This CDR3 comprises 19 residues. The CDR3 reads CASSNFMTGSQANTGELFF. The CDR3 DNA reads as TGTGCCAGCAGCAACTTTATGACGGGGAGTCAGGCGAACACCGGGGAGCTGTTTTTT.

The rearrangement links TRBV9 to TRBJ2-1, with TRBD2 as a possible D gene (6 bases). CDR1 SGDLS and CDR2 YYNGEE come from the germline V gene. Trimming took off 3 bases at V and 3 bases at J, with 19 bases between the two ends. The CDR3 length is 17 residues. CDR3 region: CASSGSQAGSGYNEQFF. The CDR3 coding sequence is TGTGCCAGCAGCGGCTCCCAAGCCGGGAGTGGCTACAATGAGCAGTTCTTC. Using reference TRBV9 and TRBJ2-1 for the parts outside the CDR3, the full variable domain is DSGVTQTPKHLITATGQRVTLRCSPRSGDLSVYWYQQSLDQGLQFLIQYYNGEERAKGNILERFSAQQFPDLHSELNLSSLELGDSALYFCASSGSQAGSGYNEQFFGPGTRLTVL.

This chain joins TRBV27 and TRBJ2-3, with TRBD1 as a possible D gene (6 bases). CDR1 and CDR2 (germline): MNHEY, SMNVEV (reference sequence). V gave up 6 bases and J gave up 6 bases, with 13 bases separating them. The CDR3 consists of 13 residues. CDR3 sequence (DNA): TGTGCCAGCAGAGACAGGTGGGGGGATACGCAGTATTTT. It codes for CASRDRWGDTQYF.

The genes are TRBV13 and TRBJ2-1; 10 bases are shared with TRBD1. Germline V gives CDR1 PRHDT, CDR2 FYEKMQ (reference sequence). The V and J ends lost 5 bases and 7 bases, in that order; junction bases with no gene match: 11. The CDR3 covers 16 residues. CDR3 protein: CASSPPGQGNLNEQFF. The CDR3 nucleotides are TGTGCCAGCAGCCCCCCGGGACAGGGGAATTTGAATGAGCAGTTCTTC.

There are a few counts of this clone. This chain uses TRBV20-1 with TRBJ2-7; possible D gene TRBD2, 5 bases. The germline V and J ends were trimmed by 6 bases and 5 bases, with 11 bases remaining between them. The CDR3 runs to 11 residues. Germline values: CDR1 DFQATT, CDR2 SNEGSKA (reference sequence). The DNA of the CDR3 is TGCAGTGCCCGGGAACTCCACGAGCAGTACTTC. Its translation: CSARELHEQYF.

This sequence joins TRBV29-1 and TRBJ1-3; D is possibly TRBD1 (6 bases). This CDR3 comprises 13 residues. Germline lookup yields CDR1 SQVTM and CDR2 ANQGSEA. V lost 3 bases and J lost 3, with 9 bases in between. CDR3 amino acids: CSVDQGHGNTIYF. CDR3 coding DNA: TGCAGCGTTGATCAGGGGCATGGAAACACCATATATTTT.

This clone was observed a few times. This chain connects TRBV19 to TRBJ1-6, with 8 bases fitting TRBD1. The CDR3 sequence is 14 residues long. CDR1 and CDR2 (germline): LNHDA, SQIVND (reference sequence). Losses at the gene ends were 6 bases for V and 7 bases for J; bases not matched to a gene: 5. This CDR3 reads CASRNGQGNSPLHF. In nucleotides, the CDR3 is TGTGCCAGTAGGAACGGACAGGGCAATTCACCCCTCCACTTT.

This rearrangement joins TRBV5-6 to TRBJ2-3; 12 bases are shared with TRBD1. V trimming: 2 bases; J trimming: 1 base; junction bases outside the gene matches: 2. Germline V CDR1 and CDR2: SGHDT, YYEEEE. The length of the CDR3 is 16 residues. CDR3 nucleotide sequence: TGTGCCAGCAGCTTCGGGGACAGGGGGCGCACAGATACGCAGTATTTT. Translation gives CASSFGDRGRTDTQYF.

This clone occurred a few times. The J gene is TRBJ2-3, the V gene TRBV4-2; D is uncertain. This CDR3 contains 15 residues. Germline V CDR1 and CDR2: LGHNA, YNFKEQ. V was trimmed by 1 base and J by 0 bases, leaving 8 bases between them. For the CDR3, the DNA is TGTGCCAGCAGCCAAGCTGGAGTAAGCACAGATACGCAGTATTTT. The encoded protein is CASSQAGVSTDTQYF.

The chain is built from TRBV3-1 (or the pseudogene TRBV3-2) and TRBJ1-4, with TRBD1 identical over 7 bases. Germline V gene data show CDR1 as LGHDT and CDR2 as YNNKEL (reference sequence). Trimming at V came to 4 bases and at J to 3 bases, leaving 5 bases not matched to a gene. The CDR3 length is 15 residues. CDR3 DNA sequence: TGTGCCAGCAGCCTTAGGGACAGAGCTAATGAAAAACTGTTTTTT. It translates to CASSLRDRANEKLFF.

The DNA for the CDR3 is TGTGCCGGGAAGAAAGGACTAGCGATCACAGATACGCAGTATTTT. Encoded protein: CAGKKGLAITDTQYF. The rearrangement joins TRBV5-4 to TRBJ2-3; 9 bases agree with TRBD2. Germline lookup yields CDR1 SGHNT and CDR2 YYREEE (reference sequence). Trimming removed 10 bases from V and 2 bases from J; junction bases left unmatched: 11. The length of the CDR3 is 15 residues.

This clone was picked up a small number of times. The chain recombines TRBV9 with TRBJ2-3; D is uncertain. The germline gives CDR1 SGDLS, CDR2 YYNGEE. This CDR3 is 15 amino acids long. The V end lost 4 bases, the J end lost 1 base, and 13 bases lay between the germline ends. The CDR3 coding sequence is TGTGCCAGCAGCACCCAAGCTACGCGCACAGATACGCAGTATTTT. It is translated as CASSTQATRTDTQYF.

The CDR3 loop reads CASSLGLAGNLQETQYF. CDR3 in DNA: TGTGCCAGCAGCTTGGGTCTAGCGGGGAACCTCCAAGAGACCCAGTACTTC. The rearrangement links TRBV5-4 to TRBJ2-5, with 9 bases lining up with TRBD2. This CDR3 comprises 17 residues. Germline V gene lookup returns CDR1 SGHNT and CDR2 YYREEE (reference sequence). Trimming removed 0 bases from V and 1 base from J; junction bases left unmatched: 7.

V usage is TRBV7-2 and J usage is TRBJ1-1; TRBD1 might be the D (6 bases). This CDR3 region has 15 residues. V was clipped by 1 base and J by 0 bases, with 9 bases between them. Germline lookup yields CDR1 SGHTA and CDR2 FQGNSA. The CDR3 DNA reads as TGTGCCAGCAGCTTAGGGACAGAAATGAACACTGAAGCTTTCTTT. Translated: CASSLGTEMNTEAFF.

The chain uses TRBV15 and TRBJ1-5, with D perhaps TRBD1 (5 bases). CDR3 length equals 18 residues. V lost 5 bases, J lost 3 bases, and 23 bases lay in between. CDR1 is LNHNV, CDR2 YYDKDF, per germline (reference sequence). For the CDR3, the DNA is TGTGCCACCAGCGGGCGGGACGCCCGTTCACCTAACAATCAGCCCCAGCATTTT. Translated: CATSGRDARSPNNQPQHF.

J is TRBJ1-6 and V is TRBV12-3 or TRBV12-4; 9 bases match TRBD1. V gave up 6 bases and J gave up 11 bases; unmatched junction bases: 5. The CDR3 loop spans 13 amino acids. The CDR3: CASRGTGSTPLHF. The CDR3 bases are TGTGCCAGCAGGGGGACAGGGTCAACACCCCTCCACTTT.

This clone was seen more than once but under ten times. The V gene is TRBV2, the J gene TRBJ1-2; 9 nucleotides align to TRBD1. The germline V gene has CDR1 SNHLY and CDR2 FYNNEI. The CDR3 runs 14 residues. Trimming at V came to 4 bases and at J to 8 bases, leaving 8 bases not matched to a gene. The DNA of the CDR3 is TGTGCCAGCAGTGGACCGGGACAGGGAAGCGGCTACACCTTC. Encoded protein: CASSGPGQGSGYTF.

This rearrangement joins TRBV7-2 to TRBJ2-4; 10 bases are shared with TRBD1. CDR3 size: 18 residues. Germline lookup yields CDR1 SGHTA and CDR2 FQGNSA. V lost 5 bases, J lost 1 base, and 11 bases stayed unmatched. This chain's CDR3 is CASSPGTGAAGAKNIQYF. DNA of the CDR3: TGTGCCAGCAGCCCCGGGACAGGGGCCGCGGGTGCCAAAAACATTCAGTACTTC.

The J gene is TRBJ2-1, the V gene TRBV28; D is undetermined. Germline V gene sequence: CDR1 MDHEN, CDR2 SYDVKM. The CDR3 has 14 residues. V was cut by 4 bases and J by 7 bases, with 14 bases left in between. The CDR3 bases are TGTGCCAGCAGTTCGAGAATCCCTATTAATGAGCAGTTCTTC. This encodes CASSSRIPINEQFF.

V gene TRBV19 combines with J gene TRBJ1-1, with D maybe TRBD1 (5 bases). The CDR3 has 14 residues. Germline CDR1 LNHDA, CDR2 SQIVND (reference sequence). V lost 4 bases and J lost 1, with 10 bases in between. In DNA form, the CDR3 reads TGTGCCAGTAGTACCCGAGGACAGAACACTGAAGCTTTCTTT. Translation: CASSTRGQNTEAFF.

The chain is built from TRBV5-1 and TRBJ2-2, with TRBD2 matching 9 bases. This CDR3 comprises 16 residues. Germline V gene data show CDR1 as SGHRS and CDR2 as YFSETQ. The V gene end was trimmed by 0 bases and the J gene end by 5 bases; junction bases not matched to a gene: 5. CDR3 DNA sequence: TGCGCCAGCAGCTTGGGACTAGCGGAGGGAACCGGGGAGCTGTTTTTT. Protein sequence: CASSLGLAEGTGELFF.

CDR3 DNA: TGTGCCACCAGCCGGACGGGGTTTGGTGAAAAACTGTTTTTT. It yields the protein CATSRTGFGEKLFF. This chain links TRBV15 with TRBJ1-4, with D hard to call. V gave up 5 bases and J gave up 7 bases, with 14 bases separating them. The CDR3 loop spans 14 amino acids. Per germline, CDR1 LNHNV and CDR2 YYDKDF (reference sequence).